The rows below give T cell receptor beta chains drawn from one sample of a study of T cell responses to AZD1222 COVID-19 vaccine. Measured with immunoSEQ multiplex PCR; TCRdb has only the in-frame clones, and not every one. This table has about 150,000 clones, about 90% appearing once. The sequencing used peripheral blood, collected 28 days after the second AZD1222 dose. The receptors were sampled from an adult who received the AZD1222 COVID-19 vaccine. CDR3s include the opening cysteine and the closing phenylalanine or tryptophan. D genes are given only for firm matches. Not every row has a clone size; where given, it reads once, few, many or a size class.

>TRBJ1-2|TRBV5-1|TRBD1|NA
CASSPQGQLNGYTF
TGCGCCAGCAGCCCGCAGGGACAGCTAAATGGCTACACCTTC
>TRBJ1-1|TRBV18|NA|NA
CASSPTGLASTEAFF
TGTGCCAGCTCACCTACAGGGTTAGCATCCACTGAAGCTTTCTTT
>TRBJ2-1|TRBV13|TRBD2|once
CASSPRGTSGWEQFF
TGTGCCAGCAGCCCAAGGGGGACTAGCGGTTGGGAGCAGTTCTTC
>TRBJ2-5|TRBV5-1|TRBD2|NA
CASSLDGGGGETQYF
TGCGCCAGCAGCTTGGATGGCGGGGGAGGTGAGACCCAGTACTTC
>TRBJ2-2|TRBV3-1/TRBV3-2|NA|NA
CASSPRDIHANTGELFF
TGTGCCAGCAGCCCCCGGGACATTCACGCGAACACCGGGGAGCTGTTTTTT
>TRBJ2-1|TRBV30|NA|NA
CAWTNRNEQFF
TGTGCCTGGACAAATAGAAATGAGCAGTTCTTC
>TRBJ1-3|TRBV5-1|NA|NA
CASSSGISGNTIYF
TGCGCCAGCAGCTCAGGAATATCTGGAAACACCATATATTTT
>TRBJ1-1|TRBV10-3|TRBD1|NA
CAISERGTGGTEAFF
TGTGCCATCAGTGAGAGGGGGACAGGGGGCACTGAAGCTTTCTTT
>TRBJ2-7|TRBV7-6|NA|NA
CASSFSYQVSYEQYF
TGTGCCAGCAGCTTTTCTTACCAGGTCTCCTACGAGCAGTACTTC
>TRBJ2-2|TRBV10-1|NA|NA
CASSRGRELFF
TGCGCCAGCAGTCGGGGAAGGGAGCTGTTTTTT
>TRBJ2-3|TRBV4-1|NA|NA
CASSPPFADTQYF
TGCGCCAGCAGCCCCCCATTTGCAGATACGCAGTATTTT
>TRBJ2-1|TRBV28|NA|NA
CASSLWGGPDNEQFF
TGTGCCAGCAGTTTATGGGGGGGGCCGGACAATGAGCAGTTCTTC
>TRBJ1-2|TRBV7-2|NA|once
CASSLRFGAEHTF
TGTGCCAGCAGCCTGCGCTTTGGGGCCGAGCACACCTTC
>TRBJ1-1|TRBV12-3/TRBV12-4|NA|NA
CASGRLMNTEAFF
TGTGCCAGCGGACGACTCATGAACACTGAAGCTTTCTTT
>TRBJ1-5|TRBV28|NA|few
CASTSGYQPQHF
TGTGCCAGCACCTCGGGGTATCAGCCCCAGCATTTT
>TRBJ1-1|TRBV11-2|NA|NA
CASRAAGTQYTEAFF
TGTGCCAGCAGGGCAGCCGGGACACAATACACTGAAGCTTTCTTT
>TRBJ2-7|TRBV18|NA|NA
CASSPREDISYEQYF
TGTGCCAGCTCACCACGGGAGGACATCTCCTACGAGCAGTACTTC
>TRBJ2-7|TRBV7-9|TRBD1|once
CASSARTGLGYEQYF
TGTGCCAGCAGCGCAAGGACAGGGCTCGGCTACGAGCAGTACTTC
>TRBJ1-1|TRBV7-2|NA|NA
CASSLDKLNTEAFF
TGTGCCAGCAGCTTGGACAAGTTGAACACTGAAGCTTTCTTT
>TRBJ2-5|TRBV5-1|NA|NA
CASSLAGLKETQYF
TGCGCCAGCAGCTTGGCCGGGCTAAAGGAGACCCAGTACTTC
>TRBJ1-4|TRBV15|NA|NA
CATSRGTEKLFF
TGTGCCACCAGCAGGGGTACTGAAAAACTGTTTTTT